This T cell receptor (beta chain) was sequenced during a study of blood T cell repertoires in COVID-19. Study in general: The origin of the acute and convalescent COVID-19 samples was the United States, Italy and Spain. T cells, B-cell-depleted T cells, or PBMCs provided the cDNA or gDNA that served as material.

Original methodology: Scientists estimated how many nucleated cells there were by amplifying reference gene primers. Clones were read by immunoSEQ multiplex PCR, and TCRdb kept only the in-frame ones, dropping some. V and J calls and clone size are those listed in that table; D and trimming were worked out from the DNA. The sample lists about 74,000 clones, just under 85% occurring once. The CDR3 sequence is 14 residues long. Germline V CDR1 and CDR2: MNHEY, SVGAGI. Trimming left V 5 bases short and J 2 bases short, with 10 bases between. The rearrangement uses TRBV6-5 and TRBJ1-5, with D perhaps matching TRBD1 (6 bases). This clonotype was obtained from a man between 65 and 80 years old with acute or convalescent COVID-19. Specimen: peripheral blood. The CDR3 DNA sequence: TGTGCCAGCAGTCCGGACAGCGGCAATCAGCCCCAGCATTTT. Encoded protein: CASSPDSGNQPQHF.